Each of the 21 T cell receptor beta chains below was sequenced from the same sample in a study of cytomegalovirus exposure and HLA in healthy donors. A multiplex PCR was run with 60 Vbeta primers and 13 Jbeta primers. Assay used: immunoSEQ multiplex PCR; TCRdb lists only in-frame clones, some missing. Seen here are around 130,000 clones, around 66% observed once, and the top ten hold 6.5%. The sequenced sample was PBMCs. The receptor source for this set is an older woman in good health and CMV-seronegative.

There are a few counts of this clone. The V gene is TRBV7-8, the J gene TRBJ2-7; D is possibly TRBD2 (6 bases). The length of the CDR3 is 15 residues. The V gene lost 2 bases and the J gene lost 4 bases, with 15 bases spanning the gap. The V gene's germline CDR1 is SGHVS and CDR2 FQNEAQ. The CDR3 DNA reads as TGTGCCAGCAGCTTAAGTGAGGAGGGCTTTTACGAGCAGTACTTC. This sequence encodes CASSLSEEGFYEQYF.

The J gene is TRBJ2-3, the V gene TRBV9; 9 bases map to TRBD2. V shed 0 bases and J 5 bases; nucleotides not matched to a gene: 7. Germline V gives CDR1 SGDLS, CDR2 YYNGEE. The CDR3 has 16 residues. CDR3 loop: CASSVEGGGAGDTQYF. CDR3 sequence (DNA): TGTGCCAGCAGCGTAGAGGGCGGGGGGGCCGGAGATACGCAGTATTTT.

The CDR3 DNA reads TGTGCCAGCAGCTCGGGACAGGGTGGAGAAAAACTGTTTTTT. Translated: CASSSGQGGEKLFF. V and J are TRBV7-2 and TRBJ1-4, with 9 nucleotides matching TRBD1. V gave up 4 bases and J gave up 8 bases; unmatched junction bases: 5. Germline values: CDR1 SGHTA, CDR2 FQGNSA. This CDR3 is built from 14 residues.

V is TRBV10-2 and J is TRBJ2-7, with 7 nucleotides matching TRBD2. CDR3 length: 14 residues. Germline loops: CDR1 WSHSY, CDR2 SAAADI. With V trimmed by 5 bases and J by 2 bases, 6 bases remained unmatched. This CDR3 is CASSRLALPYEQYF. The CDR3 bases are TGCGCCAGCAGTCGACTAGCCCTTCCCTACGAGCAGTACTTC.

The chain is built from TRBV27 and TRBJ1-1; TRBD1 might be the D (6 bases). The CDR3 consists of 14 residues. V dropped 4 bases and J dropped 3 bases, with 12 bases sitting between them. Germline V lookup: CDR1 MNHEY, CDR2 SMNVEV (reference sequence). In DNA, the CDR3 is TGTGCCAGCAGTTGGAACAGGGCCGACACTGAAGCTTTCTTT. It translates to CASSWNRADTEAFF.

The chain is built from TRBV7-9 and TRBJ2-5, with a tentative D call TRBD1 (5 bases). Trimming removed 5 bases at V and 0 bases at J, with 10 bases between. Germline CDR1 SEHNR, CDR2 FQNEAQ (reference sequence). CDR3 length: 14 residues. CDR3 DNA: TGTGCCAGCAGCGACGGACAATACCAAGAGACCCAGTACTTC. Translated, it gives CASSDGQYQETQYF.

The rearrangement links TRBV11-2 to TRBJ2-2; 13 positions agree with TRBD2. The CDR3 runs to 20 residues. Trimming removed 0 bases from V and 2 bases from J; junction bases left unmatched: 9. Germline loops: CDR1 SGHAT, CDR2 FQNNGV. CDR3 DNA: TGTGCCAGCAGCTTAGAGAGACTAGCGGGGGGCCTTGGAAACACCGGGGAGCTGTTTTTT. This codes for CASSLERLAGGLGNTGELFF.

The chain links TRBV2 to TRBJ1-2; 7 bases fit TRBD1. Germline V CDR1 and CDR2: SNHLY, FYNNEI. The CDR3 runs 16 residues. The ends lost 4 bases at V and 4 bases at J; junction bases unmatched: 12. The CDR3 bases are TGTGCCAGCAGTGCCCGACAGGGTGGGTTCGGCTATGGCTACACCTTC. As protein: CASSARQGGFGYGYTF. Full variable domain (missing parts from reference TRBV2 and TRBJ1-2): EPEVTQTPSHQVTQMGQEVILRCVPISNHLYFYWYRQILGQKVEFLVSFYNNEISEKSEIFDDQFSVERPDGSNFTLKIRSTKLEDSAMYFCASSARQGGFGYGYTFGSGTRLTVV.

This chain connects TRBV28 to TRBJ2-5, with D perhaps matching TRBD2 (6 bases). The CDR3 is 13 amino acids. CDR1 is MDHEN, CDR2 SYDVKM, per germline. Trimming pared 6 bases from V and 5 bases from J, leaving 13 bases between. CDR3 sequence reads: CASRDGGLETQYF. CDR3 sequence (DNA): TGTGCCAGCAGGGACGGGGGTCTGGAGACCCAGTACTTC.

This clone was seen a single time. The genes are TRBV10-3 and TRBJ2-3; 11 bases are a match to TRBD2. The trim removed 10 bases at V and 1 base at J, leaving 10 bases unmatched. The CDR3 runs 16 residues. Per the germline V gene, CDR1 is ENHRY and CDR2 is SYGVKD. The CDR3 protein is CATGTLAGGGTDTQYF. In nucleotides, the CDR3 is TGTGCCACCGGAACTCTAGCGGGAGGCGGCACAGATACGCAGTATTTT.

This sequence joins TRBV6-5 and TRBJ2-5; TRBD2 is a possible D gene (6 bases). Germline V gives CDR1 MNHEY, CDR2 SVGAGI. V lost 1 base and J lost 1, with 10 bases in between. The CDR3 contains 15 residues. The chain's CDR3 is CASSYWGDGQETQYF. Written as DNA, the CDR3 is TGTGCCAGCAGTTACTGGGGGGACGGCCAAGAGACCCAGTACTTC.

The chain has TRBV4-2 and TRBJ1-5, with D perhaps TRBD1 (5 bases). Trimming left V 0 bases short and J 3 bases short, with 12 bases between. CDR3 length equals 16 residues. Germline assignment: CDR1 LGHNA and CDR2 YNFKEQ. The CDR3 spells CASSQDPGRDNQPQHF. CDR3 nucleotides: TGTGCCAGCAGCCAAGATCCAGGGAGGGACAATCAGCCCCAGCATTTT.

This chain links TRBV4-2 with TRBJ2-3; D perhaps matches TRBD2 (6 bases). V gave up 1 base and J gave up 2 bases, with 16 bases separating them. This CDR3 spans 17 amino acids. Germline V lookup: CDR1 LGHNA, CDR2 YNFKEQ. The CDR3 region has the DNA TGTGCCAGCAGCCAAGTGGGGACGGGCGGGAACACAGATACGCAGTATTTT. It is translated as CASSQVGTGGNTDTQYF.

V is TRBV5-6 and J is TRBJ2-1; the D is unclear. The V end was cut by 1 base, the J end by 6 bases, with 11 bases between. The V gene's germline CDR1 is SGHDT and CDR2 YYEEEE. The CDR3 covers 14 residues. CDR3 region: CASSLQVAGNEQFF. The CDR3 region has the DNA TGTGCCAGCAGCTTGCAAGTCGCAGGCAATGAGCAGTTCTTC.

This clone was seen once. V is TRBV7-8 and J is TRBJ1-1, with D possibly being TRBD1 (5 bases). V lost 4 bases and J 3 bases, leaving 12 bases between the germline ends. CDR3 size: 14 residues. CDR1 is SGHVS and CDR2 is FQNEAQ in the germline V gene. CDR3 sequence (DNA): TGTGCCAGCAGCTCAGTCGCCAGGGACACTGAAGCTTTCTTT. It is translated as CASSSVARDTEAFF.

V and J are TRBV4-2 and TRBJ2-6; 7 positions agree with TRBD2. J was trimmed by 0 bases and V by 0 bases; bases with no gene match: 8. Germline lookup yields CDR1 LGHNA and CDR2 YNFKEQ. The CDR3 sequence is 19 residues long. The CDR3, as DNA: TGTGCCAGCAGCCAAGACGGGGGGTTTAGGGGCTCTGGGGCCAACGTCCTGACTTTC. Translation: CASSQDGGFRGSGANVLTF.

This clone has ten or more counts. This chain joins TRBV2 and TRBJ1-4; D is unresolved. This CDR3 is 12 amino acids long. CDR1 SNHLY and CDR2 FYNNEI come from the germline V gene. V shed 5 bases and J shed 3 bases, with 4 bases lying between them. The CDR3 spells CASSPANEKLFF. The CDR3 nucleotides read TGTGCCAGCAGTCCGGCTAATGAAAAACTGTTTTTT.

The V call is TRBV4-3, the J call TRBJ2-5; 12 nucleotides agree with TRBD1. Germline CDR1 is LGHNA and CDR2 is YSLEER. With V trimmed by 1 base and J by 4 bases, 10 bases remained unmatched. This CDR3 region has 18 residues. Here the CDR3 reads CASSQGGQGAGWGETQYF. In DNA form, the CDR3 reads TGCGCCAGCAGCCAAGGGGGACAGGGGGCGGGCTGGGGAGAGACCCAGTACTTC.

The J gene is TRBJ2-3, the V gene TRBV2; D perhaps matches TRBD2 (6 bases). Germline values: CDR1 SNHLY, CDR2 FYNNEI. Trimming pared 6 bases from V and 5 bases from J, leaving 18 bases between. The CDR3 loop spans 15 amino acids. CDR3 loop: CASRVVGAGGDTQYF. The CDR3 nucleotides are TGTGCCAGCAGGGTCGTTGGGGCCGGGGGAGATACGCAGTATTTT.

This chain uses TRBV5-1 with TRBJ1-4; TRBD1 aligns across 7 bases. Germline V lookup: CDR1 SGHRS, CDR2 YFSETQ. The CDR3 totals 14 residues. The ends lost 3 bases at V and 5 bases at J; junction bases unmatched: 4. Here the CDR3 reads CASSSGQSNEKLFF. The CDR3 DNA sequence: TGCGCCAGCAGCTCGGGACAGTCGAATGAAAAACTGTTTTTT.

This chain connects TRBV10-1 to TRBJ2-7; 9 nucleotides agree with TRBD2. Trimming took 7 bases from V and 5 from J; bases not matched to a gene: 6. The germline V gene has CDR1 WNHNN and CDR2 SYGVQD (reference sequence). The CDR3 spans 13 residues. CDR3 DNA sequence: TGCGCCAGCAATCGGACTAGCGCCCACGAGCAGTACTTC. It codes for CASNRTSAHEQYF.